These 13 T cell receptor beta chains originate from one sample sequenced in a study of tumor and adjacent non-tumor tissue in lung cancer. The library came from three nested PCR rounds adapted from ARM-PCR protocols. One entry per CDR3 protein results from TCRdb running MiXCR on the multiplex PCR reads. The sample includes about 48,000 distinct CDR3 sequences, around 64% of them seen just once. This sample's RNA came from whole unsorted tissue. More than 3 cm separated this lung sample from the edge of the tumor. Sequenced: distant non-tumor lung tissue. The receptors stem from a woman in her 70s with non-small cell lung cancer.

The chain links TRBV4-1 to TRBJ2-1, with TRBD1 as a possible D gene (5 bases). CDR3 size: 16 residues. The V gene lost 4 bases and the J gene lost 6 bases, with 19 bases spanning the gap. Germline CDR1 and CDR2: MGHRA and YSYEKL. CDR3 nucleotide sequence: TGCGCCAGCAGCCCAGAATGGACAAGCTCCACCAATGAGCAGTTCTTC. Residues: CASSPEWTSSTNEQFF.

Comment on this clonotype: Sequence at one end of the junction differs from germline and may be a read error. The chain carries TRBV10-2 and TRBJ1-4; D is undetermined. The CDR3 consists of 13 residues. CDR1 and CDR2 from the germline V gene are WSHSY and SAAADI. The DNA of the CDR3 is TGCGTCAGCACCAGATACCTTAATGAAAAACTGTTTTTT. The encoded protein is CVSTRYLNEKLFF.

By share of the sample, this clonotype is medium-sized. V usage is TRBV6-1 and J usage is TRBJ2-5, with 11 bases aligning to TRBD2. The CDR3 contains 16 residues. The junction had 8 bases not matched to a gene; V was cut back by 3 bases and J by 5 bases. Germline CDR1 reads MNHNS; CDR2 reads SASEGT. CDR3 sequence (DNA): TGTGCCAGCAGTGATCCCGGGACTAGCGGAAGGGAGACCCAGTACTTC. This translates into CASSDPGTSGRETQYF.

This clonotype is labeled medium-sized. The CDR3 here is CASSLLAAYEQYF. Here the CDR3 DNA reads TGTGCCAGCAGCCTTCTAGCGGCCTACGAGCAGTACTTC. The V call is TRBV6-2 or TRBV6-3, the J call TRBJ2-7; 7 nucleotides match TRBD2. Germline CDR1 reads MNHEY; CDR2 reads SVGEGT. This CDR3 is 13 amino acids long. After removal of 6 bases from V and 2 bases from J, the junction contained 4 bases not matched to a gene.

This clonotype was recorded at least ten times. This CDR3 is CASSRQGAGANVLTF. The CDR3 DNA is TGTGCCAGCAGCCGACAGGGGGCTGGGGCCAACGTCCTGACTTTC. The chain combines TRBV28 with TRBJ2-6, with TRBD1 matching 9 bases. V lost 6 bases and J lost 2; bases outside the gene matches: 2. The CDR3 length is 15 residues. Germline CDR1 and CDR2: MDHEN and SYDVKM.

On this clonotype: Since a much larger clone is just one base distant, this may be a read error. The chain links TRBV2 to TRBJ2-3; D is ambiguous. Germline CDR1 is SNHLY and CDR2 is FYNNEI. This CDR3 comprises 12 residues. The V end was cut by 10 bases, the J end by 3 bases, with 11 bases between. The CDR3 spells CANEEGTDTQYF. The CDR3 region has the DNA TGTGCCAATGAGGAAGGGACAGATACGCAGTATTTT.

This clonotype was seen a few times. V gene TRBV6-1 combines with J gene TRBJ1-1; no reliable D call. Trimming stripped 2 bases from V and 4 bases from J, with 17 bases between. The CDR3 sequence is 16 residues long. Germline CDR1 MNHNS, CDR2 SASEGT. The CDR3 DNA sequence: TGTGCCAGCAGTGAAACCCCCCCACCCTACGCCACTGAAGCTTTCTTT. Translating it yields CASSETPPPYATEAFF.

In this sample, this clonotype turned up a few times. Likely a read error: the CDR3 ends without its conserved phenylalanine or tryptophan. The chain recombines TRBV24-1 with TRBJ2-2; weak D call: TRBD2 (5 bases). Trimming removed 5 bases at V and 0 bases at J, with 12 bases between. The CDR3 has 16 residues. CDR1 and CDR2 from the germline V gene are KGHDR and SFDVKD. CDR3 nucleotides: TGTGCCACCAGTGCCCCGGGGTTCGCGAACACCGGGGAGCTGTTTCTT. Its translation is CATSAPGFANTGELFL.

Worth noting for this clonotype: A read error is possible here, since a much larger clone lies one base away. This chain uses TRBV5-5 with TRBJ2-5; D gene ambiguous. Per the germline V gene, CDR1 is SGHKS and CDR2 is YYEKEE (reference sequence). Trimming shortened V by 2 bases and J by 4 bases, and 9 bases separated the two germline ends. This CDR3 is 13 amino acids long. CDR3 nucleotide sequence: TGTGCCAGCAGCTTTGATGCCGCAGAGACCCAGTACTTC. Encoded protein: CASSFDAAETQYF.

This clonotype showed up just once. Since no conserved phenylalanine or tryptophan closes the CDR3, a read error is the likely cause. The DNA is left out, because the CDR3 cannot be placed on it with certainty; the CDR3 is given as TCRdb lists it. The genes are TRBV29-1 and TRBJ2-1; the D call TRBD2 from the table was never checked on the DNA. The germline CDR1 and CDR2 sequences are SQVTM and ANQGSEA. Termini included, the CDR3 measures 14 amino acids. Here the CDR3 reads CSVTLGLAGVVQSS.

This clonotype was recorded many times. The V and J genes are TRBV20-1 and TRBJ2-7; TRBD2 agrees at 12 bases. Germline V gene lookup returns CDR1 DFQATT and CDR2 SNEGSKA (reference sequence). The CDR3 covers 13 residues. V shed 6 bases and J 7 bases; nucleotides not matched to a gene: 7. Here the CDR3 DNA reads TGCAGTGCCCGACTAGCGGGAGTCGGTGAGCAGTACTTC. It encodes CSARLAGVGEQYF.

Turning to this clonotype: One junction end disagrees with the germline gene, perhaps due to a read error. The V gene is TRBV10-3, the J gene TRBJ1-2; 11 bases fit TRBD1. CDR1 ENHRY and CDR2 SYGVKD come from the germline V gene. This CDR3 spans 15 amino acids. The CDR3 sequence: CAISAGTGGNNGYTF. The CDR3 DNA follows: TGTGCGATCAGCGCCGGGACAGGGGGTAACAATGGCTACACCTTC.

The V gene is TRBV12-3 or TRBV12-4, the J gene TRBJ2-5; D possibly corresponds to TRBD2 (6 bases). V lost 2 bases and J lost 10, with 20 bases in between. The CDR3 has 15 residues. The CDR3 region is CASSLPGLPQDIQYF. The CDR3 region has the DNA TGTGCCAGCAGTTTACCGGGACTCCCACAAGATATCCAGTACTTC.